This passage covers 14 T cell receptor beta chains from one sample sequenced in a study of blood T cell repertoires in COVID-19. Only in-frame clones appear in the TCRdb table, and some are missing; sequencing was by immunoSEQ multiplex PCR. Here the sample spans under 250,000 clones, approximately 77% being singletons. Sample: peripheral blood. These receptor sequences come from an elderly woman with acute or convalescent COVID-19.

The V gene is TRBV5-1, the J gene TRBJ1-2, with 7 bases fitting TRBD1. The CDR3 has 15 residues. The germline V gene has CDR1 SGHRS and CDR2 YFSETQ. The junction had 11 bases not matched to a gene; V was cut back by 4 bases and J by 5 bases. The CDR3 region has the DNA TGCGCCAGCAGCGGAACCGGGACAGTCGGATATGGCTACACCTTC. Translating gives CASSGTGTVGYGYTF.

The chain is built from TRBV28 and TRBJ1-3; D is unresolved. V lost 7 bases and J lost 0, with 13 bases in between. Germline V gives CDR1 MDHEN, CDR2 SYDVKM. CDR3 length equals 15 residues. DNA for the CDR3: TGTGCCAGCACCCAACTGGGAGTCTCTGGAAACACCATATATTTT. It encodes CASTQLGVSGNTIYF.

This chain uses TRBV12-3 or TRBV12-4 with TRBJ1-2, with D possibly matching TRBD1 (5 bases). CDR3 length: 13 residues. V was cut by 1 base and J by 7 bases, with 10 bases left in between. The CDR3 protein is CASSLVVQAGYTF. The CDR3 nucleotides are TGTGCCAGCAGTTTAGTTGTACAGGCTGGCTACACCTTC.

The rearrangement joins TRBV5-6 to TRBJ1-1; D perhaps matches TRBD1 (6 bases). V lost 3 bases to trimming and J lost 1 base, with 13 bases between them. The CDR3 runs 15 residues. Germline loops: CDR1 SGHDT, CDR2 YYEEEE. This CDR3 reads CASSSVDRTNTEAFF. The CDR3 DNA is TGTGCCAGCAGCTCCGTAGACAGGACGAACACTGAAGCTTTCTTT.

The chain couples TRBV6-2 or TRBV6-3 to TRBJ1-1; unclear D gene. Germline V gene data show CDR1 as MNHEY and CDR2 as SVGEGT. V was cut by 2 bases and J by 5 bases, with 12 bases left in between. The CDR3 is 14 amino acids. The CDR3 DNA reads as TGTGCCAGCAGTTACCAAATGACGGGGACTGAAGCTTTCTTT. Encoded protein: CASSYQMTGTEAFF.

The chain recombines TRBV5-4 with TRBJ2-1; TRBD2 aligns across 8 bases. The germline V gene encodes CDR1 SGHNT and CDR2 YYREEE (reference sequence). The CDR3 has 15 residues. The V segment lost 4 bases and the J segment 2 bases; nucleotides outside the gene matches: 5. The CDR3 nucleotides are TGTGCCAGCAGCACCGAGCGGGGGCCCTACAATGAGCAGTTCTTC. Its protein is CASSTERGPYNEQFF.

J is TRBJ2-1 and V is TRBV3-1 (or the pseudogene TRBV3-2); 8 nucleotides agree with TRBD2. The CDR3 extends over 15 amino acids. Unmatched junction bases numbered 8, after V lost 3 bases and J lost 7 bases. Germline CDR1 and CDR2: LGHDT and YNNKEL (reference sequence). DNA of the CDR3: TGTGCCAGCAGCCATTACGGGGGGGCAAGGAATGAGCAGTTCTTC. It yields the protein CASSHYGGARNEQFF.

The J gene is TRBJ2-3, the V gene TRBV5-1, with 10 nucleotides matching TRBD1. Unmatched junction bases numbered 17, after V lost 5 bases and J lost 5 bases. Looked up from germline, CDR1 is SGHRS and CDR2 is YFSETQ. This CDR3 region has 18 residues. CDR3 amino acids: CASSLEGTGAFFGDTQYF. As DNA, the CDR3 is TGCGCCAGCAGTCTGGAAGGGACAGGGGCATTTTTCGGAGATACGCAGTATTTT.

This clone was seen more than once but under ten times. Other DNA sequences in this sample translate to the same CDR3. The chain uses TRBV18 and TRBJ1-2, with no clear D. The CDR3 consists of 13 residues. Trimming left V 3 bases short and J 3 bases short, with 8 bases between. The germline CDR1 and CDR2 sequences are KGHSH and LQKENI. The DNA for the CDR3 is TGTGCCAGCTCACCTGGGAGTGACTATGGCTACACCTTC. Translation gives CASSPGSDYGYTF.

This clone was recorded once. The chain links TRBV12-5 to TRBJ1-2; no definite D call. Germline values: CDR1 LGHNT, CDR2 FRNRAP. The CDR3 runs to 14 residues. Trimming shortened V by 0 bases and J by 6 bases, and 11 bases separated the two germline ends. For the CDR3, the DNA is TGTGCTAGTGGTTTGGTACCCGGAGCGGATGGCTACACCTTC. This translates into CASGLVPGADGYTF.

The chain joins TRBV7-8 to TRBJ1-4; D gene unclear. V lost 5 bases, J lost 14 bases, and 24 bases lay in between. CDR1 and CDR2 (germline): SGHVS, FQNEAQ. This CDR3 has 15 residues. The DNA of the CDR3 is TGTGCCAGCAGCGAACTGAGCGAGGTCGCTGTTGGCCTGTTTTTT. This gives the protein CASSELSEVAVGLFF.

The chain combines TRBV29-1 with TRBJ2-5; 11 bases fit TRBD2. With 5 bases clipped from V and 5 bases from J, the junction kept 13 bases outside the gene matches. From germline, CDR1 is SQVTM and CDR2 ANQGSEA. The CDR3 length is 16 residues. The CDR3 sequence is CSVTKSSGGAMETQYF. DNA for the CDR3: TGCAGCGTTACAAAAAGTAGCGGGGGGGCTATGGAGACCCAGTACTTC.

This chain links TRBV2 with TRBJ2-3, with TRBD2 matching 13 bases. The junction had 5 bases not matched to a gene; V was cut back by 4 bases and J by 4 bases. CDR1 and CDR2 from the germline V gene are SNHLY and FYNNEI. The CDR3 is 16 amino acids. In DNA, the CDR3 is TGTGCCAGCAGTGGGTGGACTAGCGGGGGCCCAGATACGCAGTATTTT. Amino acid sequence: CASSGWTSGGPDTQYF.

The CDR3 spells CASSLARGRAVHEQYF. The CDR3 DNA sequence: TGTGCCAGCAGCTTAGCGCGCGGCAGGGCCGTCCACGAGCAGTACTTC. The rearrangement uses TRBV7-2 and TRBJ2-7; TRBD1 is a possible D gene (5 bases). Germline assignment: CDR1 SGHTA and CDR2 FQGNSA. This CDR3 comprises 16 residues. The V and J ends lost 0 bases and 5 bases respectively, with 17 bases between them.